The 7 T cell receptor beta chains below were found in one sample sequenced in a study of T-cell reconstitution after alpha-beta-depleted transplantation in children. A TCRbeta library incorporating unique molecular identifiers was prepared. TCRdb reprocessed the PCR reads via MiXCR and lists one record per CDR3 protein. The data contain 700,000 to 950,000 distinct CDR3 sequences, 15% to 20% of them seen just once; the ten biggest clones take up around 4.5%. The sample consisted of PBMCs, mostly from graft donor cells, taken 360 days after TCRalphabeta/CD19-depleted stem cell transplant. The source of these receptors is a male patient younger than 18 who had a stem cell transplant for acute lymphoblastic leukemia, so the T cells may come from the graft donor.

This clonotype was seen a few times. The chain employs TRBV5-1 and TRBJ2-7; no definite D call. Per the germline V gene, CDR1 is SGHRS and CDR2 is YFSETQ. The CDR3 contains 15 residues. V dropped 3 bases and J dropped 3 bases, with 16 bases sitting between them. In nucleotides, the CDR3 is TGCGCCAGCAGCTCCATCCGCGCCACCTACTACGAGCAGTACTTC. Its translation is CASSSIRATYYEQYF.

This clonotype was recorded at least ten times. Here the CDR3 reads CASSSRNGMSNQPQHF. CDR3 nucleotides: TGTGCCAGCAGTTCTCGAAACGGTATGAGCAATCAGCCCCAGCATTTT. The chain recombines TRBV12-3 or TRBV12-4 with TRBJ1-5; D not certain. Deletions cut 4 bases from V and 1 base from J, with 14 bases between. The CDR3 length is 16 residues.

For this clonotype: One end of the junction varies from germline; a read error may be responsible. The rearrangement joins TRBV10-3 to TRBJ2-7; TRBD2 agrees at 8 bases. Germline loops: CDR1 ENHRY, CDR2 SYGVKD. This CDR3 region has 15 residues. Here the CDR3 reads CAISDWLAGTYQQYF. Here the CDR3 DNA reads TGTGCCATCAGTGATTGGTTAGCGGGGACCTACCAGCAGTACTTC.

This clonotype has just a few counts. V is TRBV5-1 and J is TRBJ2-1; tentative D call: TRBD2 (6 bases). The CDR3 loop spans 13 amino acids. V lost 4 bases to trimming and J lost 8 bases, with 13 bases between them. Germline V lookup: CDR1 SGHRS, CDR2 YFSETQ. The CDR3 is CASSTTRIDEQFF. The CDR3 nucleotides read TGCGCCAGCAGCACGACTAGGATCGATGAGCAGTTCTTC.

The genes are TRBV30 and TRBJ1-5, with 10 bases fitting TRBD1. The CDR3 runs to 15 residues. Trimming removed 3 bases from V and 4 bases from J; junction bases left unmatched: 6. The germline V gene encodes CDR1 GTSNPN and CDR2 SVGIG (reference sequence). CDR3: CAWRGQGMGNQPQHF. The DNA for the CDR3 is TGTGCCTGGAGGGGACAGGGGATGGGAAATCAGCCCCAGCATTTT.

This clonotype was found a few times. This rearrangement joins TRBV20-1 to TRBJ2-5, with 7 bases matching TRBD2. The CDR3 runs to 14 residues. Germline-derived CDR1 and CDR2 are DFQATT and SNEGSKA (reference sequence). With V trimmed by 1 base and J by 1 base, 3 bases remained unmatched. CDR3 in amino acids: CSARAGGLQETQYF. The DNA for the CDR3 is TGCAGTGCTAGAGCGGGAGGACTCCAAGAGACCCAGTACTTC.

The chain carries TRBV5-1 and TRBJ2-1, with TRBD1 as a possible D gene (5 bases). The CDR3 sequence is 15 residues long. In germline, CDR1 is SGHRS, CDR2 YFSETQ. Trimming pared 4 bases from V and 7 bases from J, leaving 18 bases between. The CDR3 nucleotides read TGCGCCAGCAGCGGGGCTAGAGACCCCAGAAATGAGCAGTTCTTC. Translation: CASSGARDPRNEQFF.